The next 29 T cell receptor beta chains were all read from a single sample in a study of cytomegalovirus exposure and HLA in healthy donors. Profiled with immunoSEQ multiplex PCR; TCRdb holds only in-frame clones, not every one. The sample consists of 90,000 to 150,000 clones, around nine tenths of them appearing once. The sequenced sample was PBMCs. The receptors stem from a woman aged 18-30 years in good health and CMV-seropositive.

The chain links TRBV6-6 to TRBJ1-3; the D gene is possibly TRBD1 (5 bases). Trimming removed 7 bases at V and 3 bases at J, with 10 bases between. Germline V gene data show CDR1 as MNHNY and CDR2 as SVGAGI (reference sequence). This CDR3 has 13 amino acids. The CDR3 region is CASIQGGGNTIYF. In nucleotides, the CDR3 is TGTGCCAGCATCCAGGGAGGTGGAAACACCATATATTTT.

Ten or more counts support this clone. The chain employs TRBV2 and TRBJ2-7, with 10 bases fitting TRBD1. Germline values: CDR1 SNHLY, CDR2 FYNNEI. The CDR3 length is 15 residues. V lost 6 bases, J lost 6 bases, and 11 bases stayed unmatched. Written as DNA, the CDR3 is TGTGCCAGCAGGACAGGGGGCCTTATGCTACGCGAGCAGTACTTC. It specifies CASRTGGLMLREQYF.

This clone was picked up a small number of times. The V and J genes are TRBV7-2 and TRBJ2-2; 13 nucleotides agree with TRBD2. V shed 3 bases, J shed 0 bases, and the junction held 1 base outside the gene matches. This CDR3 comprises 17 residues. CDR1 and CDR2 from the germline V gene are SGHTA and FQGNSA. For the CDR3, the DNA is TGTGCCAGCAGCTTTGGACTAGCGGGAGCGAACACCGGGGAGCTGTTTTTT. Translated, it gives CASSFGLAGANTGELFF.

CDR3 protein: CASSQDERIRFF. CDR3 DNA sequence: TGTGCCAGCAGCCAAGATGAGAGGATTCGGTTCTTC. The chain couples TRBV4-2 to TRBJ2-1; D is unresolved. CDR1 is LGHNA, CDR2 YNFKEQ, per germline. V lost 0 bases and J 15 bases, leaving 12 bases between the germline ends. The CDR3 contains 12 residues.

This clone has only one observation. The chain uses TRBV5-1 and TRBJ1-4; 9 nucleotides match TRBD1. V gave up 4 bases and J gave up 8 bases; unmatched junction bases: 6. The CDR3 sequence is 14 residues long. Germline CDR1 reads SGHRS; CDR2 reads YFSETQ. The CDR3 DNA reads TGCGCCAGCAGCGCGACAGGGGGAGGGGAAAAACTGTTTTTT. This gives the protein CASSATGGGEKLFF.

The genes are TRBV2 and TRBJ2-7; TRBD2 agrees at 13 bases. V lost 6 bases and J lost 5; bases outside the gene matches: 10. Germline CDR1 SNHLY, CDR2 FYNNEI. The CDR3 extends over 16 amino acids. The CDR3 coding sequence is TGTGCCAGCAGCGGTGGGGGACTAGCGGGGTCCCACGAGCAGTACTTC. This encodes CASSGGGLAGSHEQYF.

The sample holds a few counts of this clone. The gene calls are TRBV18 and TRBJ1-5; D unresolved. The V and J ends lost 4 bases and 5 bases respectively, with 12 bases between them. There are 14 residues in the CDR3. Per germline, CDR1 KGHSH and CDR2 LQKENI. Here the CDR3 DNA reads TGTGCCAGCTCACAGGGAGATCGGGATCAGCCCCAGCATTTT. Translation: CASSQGDRDQPQHF.

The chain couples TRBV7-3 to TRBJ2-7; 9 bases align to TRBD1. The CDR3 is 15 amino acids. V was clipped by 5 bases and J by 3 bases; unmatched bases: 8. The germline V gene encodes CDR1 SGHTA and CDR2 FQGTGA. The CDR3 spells CASSRTGGAGYEQYF. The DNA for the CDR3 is TGTGCCAGCAGCCGTACAGGGGGCGCTGGCTACGAGCAGTACTTC.

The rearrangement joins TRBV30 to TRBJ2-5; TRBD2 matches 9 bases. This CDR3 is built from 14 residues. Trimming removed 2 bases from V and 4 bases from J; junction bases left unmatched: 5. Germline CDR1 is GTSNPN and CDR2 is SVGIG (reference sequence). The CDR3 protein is CAWSRSGGRETQYF. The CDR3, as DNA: TGTGCCTGGAGTCGTAGCGGGGGACGAGAGACCCAGTACTTC.

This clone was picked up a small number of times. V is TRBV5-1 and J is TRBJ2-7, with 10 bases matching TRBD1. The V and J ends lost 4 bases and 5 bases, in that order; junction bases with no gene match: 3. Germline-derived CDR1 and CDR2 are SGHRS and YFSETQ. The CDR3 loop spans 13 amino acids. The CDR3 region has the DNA TGCGCCAGCAGCCGGACAGGGGGTAACGAGCAGTACTTC. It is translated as CASSRTGGNEQYF.

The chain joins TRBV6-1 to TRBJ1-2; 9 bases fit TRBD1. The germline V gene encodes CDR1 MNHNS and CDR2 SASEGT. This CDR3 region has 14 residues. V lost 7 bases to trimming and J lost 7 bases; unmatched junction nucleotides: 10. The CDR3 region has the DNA TGTGCCAGCATTGGACAGGGGATAATCTTTGGCTACACCTTC. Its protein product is CASIGQGIIFGYTF.

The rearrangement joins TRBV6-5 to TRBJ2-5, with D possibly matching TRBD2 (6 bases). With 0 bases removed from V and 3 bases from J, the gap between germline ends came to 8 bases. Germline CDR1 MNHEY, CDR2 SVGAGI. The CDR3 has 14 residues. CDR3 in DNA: TGTGCCAGCAGTTACTCGGGCGGGAAAGAGACCCAGTACTTC. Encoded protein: CASSYSGGKETQYF.

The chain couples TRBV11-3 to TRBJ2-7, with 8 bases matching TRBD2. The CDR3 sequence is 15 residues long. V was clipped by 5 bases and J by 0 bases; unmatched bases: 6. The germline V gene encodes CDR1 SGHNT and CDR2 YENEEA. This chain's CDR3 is CASSRSGTSSYEQYF. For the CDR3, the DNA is TGTGCCAGCAGCCGTAGCGGGACCAGCTCCTACGAGCAGTACTTC.

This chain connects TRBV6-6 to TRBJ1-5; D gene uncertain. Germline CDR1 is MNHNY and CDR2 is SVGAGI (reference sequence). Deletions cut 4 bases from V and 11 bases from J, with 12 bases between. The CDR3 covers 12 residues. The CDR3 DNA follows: TGTGCCAGCAGTTCGGCCGAACGGGCCCAGCATTTT. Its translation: CASSSAERAQHF.

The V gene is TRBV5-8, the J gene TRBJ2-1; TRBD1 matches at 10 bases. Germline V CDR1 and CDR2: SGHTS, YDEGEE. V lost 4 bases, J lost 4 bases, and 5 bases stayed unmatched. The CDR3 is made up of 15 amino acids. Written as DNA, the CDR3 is TGTGCCAGCAGCCTGGACAGGGGGAAGTACAATGAGCAGTTCTTC. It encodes CASSLDRGKYNEQFF.

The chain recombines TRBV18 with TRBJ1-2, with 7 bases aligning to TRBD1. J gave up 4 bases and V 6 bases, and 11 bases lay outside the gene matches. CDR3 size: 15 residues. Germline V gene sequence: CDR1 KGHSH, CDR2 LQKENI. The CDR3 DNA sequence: TGTGCCAGCTCCCTTACGCCGGGACAGCCCTATGGCTACACCTTC. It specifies CASSLTPGQPYGYTF.

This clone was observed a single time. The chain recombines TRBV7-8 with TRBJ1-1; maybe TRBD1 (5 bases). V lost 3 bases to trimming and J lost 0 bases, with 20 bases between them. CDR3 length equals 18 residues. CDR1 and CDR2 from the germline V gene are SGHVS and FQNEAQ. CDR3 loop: CASSFSAGLTQMNTEAFF. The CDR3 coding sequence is TGTGCCAGCAGCTTCTCGGCAGGGCTAACTCAGATGAACACTGAAGCTTTCTTT.

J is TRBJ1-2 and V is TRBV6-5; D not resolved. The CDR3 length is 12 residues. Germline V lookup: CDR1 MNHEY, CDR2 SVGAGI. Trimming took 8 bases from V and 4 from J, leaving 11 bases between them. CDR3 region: CASFETAYGYTF. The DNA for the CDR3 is TGTGCCAGCTTTGAAACAGCCTATGGCTACACCTTC.

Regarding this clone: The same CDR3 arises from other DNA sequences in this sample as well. This CDR3 is CASSPNSYEQYF. The CDR3 coding sequence is TGTGCCAGCAGTCCTAACAGCTACGAGCAGTACTTC. The gene calls are TRBV27 and TRBJ2-7; D unresolved. Germline V gene sequence: CDR1 MNHEY, CDR2 SMNVEV (reference sequence). This CDR3 region has 12 residues. V was cut by 5 bases and J by 3 bases, with 8 bases left in between.

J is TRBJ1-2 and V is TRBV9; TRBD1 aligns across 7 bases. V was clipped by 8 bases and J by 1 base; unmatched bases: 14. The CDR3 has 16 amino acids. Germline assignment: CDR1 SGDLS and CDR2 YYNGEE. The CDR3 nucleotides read TGTGCCAGTCAGGGCGGGGACAGAGAAGATAACTATGGCTACACCTTC. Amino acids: CASQGGDREDNYGYTF.

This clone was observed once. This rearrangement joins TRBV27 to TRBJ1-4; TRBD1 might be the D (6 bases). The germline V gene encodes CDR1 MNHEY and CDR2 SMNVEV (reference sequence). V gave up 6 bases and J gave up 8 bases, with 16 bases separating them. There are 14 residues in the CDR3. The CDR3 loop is CASRRGGGREKLFF. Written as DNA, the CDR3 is TGTGCCAGCAGAAGGGGAGGGGGGAGGGAAAAACTGTTTTTT.

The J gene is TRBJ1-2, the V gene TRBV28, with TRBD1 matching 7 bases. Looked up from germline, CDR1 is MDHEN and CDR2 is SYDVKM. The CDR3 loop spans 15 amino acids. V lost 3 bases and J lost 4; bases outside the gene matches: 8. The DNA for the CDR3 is TGTGCCAGCAGTTTGCGGACAGGACGCCGCTATGGCTACACCTTC. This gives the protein CASSLRTGRRYGYTF.

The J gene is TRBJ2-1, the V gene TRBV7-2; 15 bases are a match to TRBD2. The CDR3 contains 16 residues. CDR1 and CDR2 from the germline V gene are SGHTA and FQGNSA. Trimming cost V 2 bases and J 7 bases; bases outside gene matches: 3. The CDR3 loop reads CASSLMGLAGGNEQFF. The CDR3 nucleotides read TGTGCCAGCAGCTTAATGGGACTAGCGGGAGGTAATGAGCAGTTCTTC.

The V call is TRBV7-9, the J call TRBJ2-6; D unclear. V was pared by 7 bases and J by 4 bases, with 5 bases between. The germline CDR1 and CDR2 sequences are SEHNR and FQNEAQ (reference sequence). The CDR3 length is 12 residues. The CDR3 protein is CASTQGANVLTF. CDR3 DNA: TGTGCCAGCACCCAGGGGGCCAACGTCCTGACTTTC. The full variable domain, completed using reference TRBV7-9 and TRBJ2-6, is DTGVSQNPRHKITKRGQNVTFRCDPISEHNRLYWYRQTLGQGPEFLTYFQNEAQLEKSRLLSDRFSAERPKGSFSTLEIQRTEQGDSAMYLCASTQGANVLTFGAGSRLTVL.

The CDR3 nucleotides read TGCGCCAGCAGCGAGACATCTGTCGGGAGTGGCTACACCTTC. Its protein is CASSETSVGSGYTF. The chain has TRBV5-1 and TRBJ1-2; D gene ambiguous. CDR3 length: 14 amino acids. V was shortened by 4 bases and J by 7 bases, with 17 bases between the two germline ends. Germline CDR1 is SGHRS and CDR2 is YFSETQ.

The CDR3 reads CASSSRGGADSNQPQHF. Here the CDR3 DNA reads TGTGCCAGCAGTTCTAGGGGGGGGGCCGATAGCAATCAGCCCCAGCATTTT. The V gene is TRBV4-2, the J gene TRBJ1-5; D may be TRBD1 (6 bases). The germline V gene encodes CDR1 LGHNA and CDR2 YNFKEQ. This CDR3 spans 17 amino acids. The V and J ends lost 6 bases and 0 bases respectively, with 18 bases between them.

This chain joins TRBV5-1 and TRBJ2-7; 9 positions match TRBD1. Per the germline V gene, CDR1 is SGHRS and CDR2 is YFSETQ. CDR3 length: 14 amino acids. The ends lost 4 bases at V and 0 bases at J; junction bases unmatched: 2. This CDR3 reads CASSPTGGSYEQYF. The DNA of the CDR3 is TGCGCCAGCAGCCCGACAGGGGGCTCCTACGAGCAGTACTTC.

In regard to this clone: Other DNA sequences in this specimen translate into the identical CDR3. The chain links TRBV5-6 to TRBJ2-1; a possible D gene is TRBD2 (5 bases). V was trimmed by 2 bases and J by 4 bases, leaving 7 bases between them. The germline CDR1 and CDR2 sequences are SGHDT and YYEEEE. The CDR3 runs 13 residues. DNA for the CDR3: TGTGCCAGCAGCTTACGGGAATACAATGAGCAGTTCTTC. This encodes CASSLREYNEQFF.

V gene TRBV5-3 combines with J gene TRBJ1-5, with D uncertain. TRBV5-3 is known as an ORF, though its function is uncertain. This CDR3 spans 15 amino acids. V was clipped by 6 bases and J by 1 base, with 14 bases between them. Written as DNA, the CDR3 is TGTGCCAGAATGGAGACTCCGGGGAGCAATCAGCCCCAGCATTTT. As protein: CARMETPGSNQPQHF.